The rows below give T cell receptor beta chains drawn from one sample of a study of shared clonotypes between healthy human individuals. Here immunoSEQ multiplex PCR was the method, and the copy in TCRdb shows in-frame clones only, minus some. The data show a few million clones, with just under 95% seen just once and about 0.41% held by the top ten. Sequencing used naive CD4+ T cells from PBMCs. These TCRs come from a man aged 18 to 29 in good health. Some clones in this sample may be carry-over from other donors' samples. The CDR3 runs from the conserved cysteine through the conserved F or W. A D gene is named only where the DNA matches it firmly. Only some rows state a clone size, as once, few, many or a class for expanded clones.

J | V | D | size | CDR3 | DNA
TRBJ1-2 | TRBV7-2 | NA | NA | CASSLDRSRSYGYTF | TGTGCCAGCAGCTTAGACCGGTCCCGGAGCTATGGCTACACCTTC
TRBJ1-4 | TRBV2 | TRBD1 | few | CASTRQGRGTNEKLFF | TGTGCCAGCACTCGACAGGGGAGGGGTACTAATGAAAAACTGTTTTTT
TRBJ2-7 | TRBV28 | NA | NA | CASSLGGAPNYEQYF | TGTGCCAGCAGCCTAGGGGGGGCGCCGAACTACGAGCAGTACTTC
TRBJ2-1 | TRBV19 | NA | NA | CASSIARGRDEQFF | TGTGCCAGTAGTATAGCGCGAGGTAGGGATGAGCAGTTCTTC
TRBJ2-7 | TRBV28 | NA | once | CASSLLSGPEGPYF | TGTGCCAGCAGTTTATTATCTGGTCCGGAAGGCCCGTACTTC
TRBJ2-2 | TRBV7-3 | NA | NA | CASSLNSGMNTGELFF | TGTGCCAGCAGCTTAAACAGCGGAATGAACACCGGGGAGCTGTTTTTT
TRBJ2-5 | TRBV5-8 | TRBD2 | NA | CASSLGPLTSGAAWETQYF | TGTGCCAGCAGCTTGGGTCCCCTGACTAGCGGGGCGGCTTGGGAGACCCAGTACTTC
TRBJ2-7 | TRBV6-6 | NA | NA | CASSYRVGREQYF | TGTGCCAGCAGTTACAGGGTGGGGCGCGAGCAGTACTTC
TRBJ1-2 | TRBV27 | NA | NA | CASSPLGGAGTF | TGTGCCAGCAGTCCATTGGGCGGGGCAGGCACCTTC
TRBJ2-1 | TRBV21-1 | NA | NA | CASSKRSPYNEQFF | TGTGCCAGCAGCAAGCGGAGTCCCTACAATGAGCAGTTCTTC
TRBJ1-3 | TRBV7-8 | NA | NA | CASSPRPTGPGNTIYF | TGTGCCAGCAGCCCGCGCCCGACAGGCCCTGGAAACACCATATATTTT
TRBJ2-1 | TRBV9 | TRBD1 | NA | CASSVAGGRGNNEQFF | TGTGCCAGCAGCGTAGCAGGGGGCAGGGGGAACAATGAGCAGTTCTTC
TRBJ2-7 | TRBV5-1 | TRBD2 | NA | CASLAGTYEQYF | TGCGCCAGCTTAGCGGGAACCTACGAGCAGTACTTC
TRBJ2-7 | TRBV5-4 | TRBD1 | NA | CASSPDRGRSYEQYF | TGTGCCAGCAGCCCCGACAGGGGGCGGTCCTACGAGCAGTACTTC
TRBJ1-1 | TRBV5-5 | NA | NA | CASSLESDEAFF | TGTGCCAGCAGCTTGGAGTCAGATGAAGCTTTCTTT
TRBJ1-1 | TRBV28 | NA | NA | CASSLRTTEAFF | TGTGCCAGCAGTTTAAGGACGACTGAAGCTTTCTTT
TRBJ2-3 | TRBV18 | TRBD2 | NA | CASSPGLAGASDTQYF | TGTGCCAGCTCACCGGGCCTAGCGGGAGCCTCCGATACGCAGTATTTT
TRBJ1-1 | TRBV19 | NA | few | CASSMELRGEGTEAFF | TGTGCCAGTAGTATGGAGTTGCGGGGAGAGGGAACTGAAGCTTTCTTT
TRBJ2-2 | TRBV18 | NA | few | CASSPTAPGELFF | TGTGCCAGCTCACCAACCGCTCCAGGGGAGCTGTTTTTT
TRBJ2-1 | TRBV5-1 | TRBD2 | NA | CASSQGLAGAYNEQFF | TGCGCCAGCAGCCAGGGACTAGCGGGAGCATACAATGAGCAGTTCTTC
TRBJ1-1 | TRBV7-9 | TRBD1 | few | CASSWGQLNTEAFF | TGTGCCAGCAGCTGGGGACAGCTGAACACTGAAGCTTTCTTT
TRBJ2-5 | TRBV9 | NA | NA | CASSVEHLMGETQYF | TGTGCCAGCAGCGTAGAACACCTTATGGGAGAGACCCAGTACTTC
TRBJ2-7 | TRBV10-1 | NA | NA | CASSGMGDQFREQYF | TGCGCCAGCAGTGGAATGGGGGACCAGTTTCGGGAGCAGTACTTC
TRBJ2-3 | TRBV10-3 | NA | NA | CAISESGNTDTQYF | TGTGCCATCAGTGAGAGCGGCAACACAGATACGCAGTATTTT
TRBJ1-1 | TRBV29-1 | NA | few | CSVGTKAQYTEAFF | TGCAGCGTTGGAACGAAGGCCCAGTACACTGAAGCTTTCTTT
TRBJ1-1 | TRBV28 | NA | NA | CASSEGTGVTEAFF | TGTGCCAGCAGTGAGGGAACAGGTGTCACTGAAGCTTTCTTT
TRBJ1-2 | TRBV5-4 | NA | NA | CASTIGRGADGYTF | TGTGCCAGCACCATTGGGCGGGGGGCCGATGGCTACACCTTC
TRBJ1-2 | TRBV7-9 | NA | NA | CASSLRQGGDGYTF | TGTGCCAGCAGCTTAAGGCAGGGTGGGGATGGCTACACCTTC
TRBJ2-5 | TRBV4-1 | NA | NA | CASSQPGGTETQYF | TGCGCCAGCAGCCAGCCCGGGGGAACAGAGACCCAGTACTTC
TRBJ1-2 | TRBV19 | NA | once | CASNIGVGGYTF | TGTGCCAGTAATATAGGTGTTGGAGGCTACACCTTC
TRBJ1-1 | TRBV29-1 | TRBD1 | NA | CSANRGLDTEAFF | TGCAGCGCCAACAGGGGGCTAGACACTGAAGCTTTCTTT
TRBJ2-1 | TRBV5-1 | NA | few | CASTPGPPAGEQFF | TGCGCCAGCACTCCGGGACCCCCGGCGGGTGAGCAGTTCTTC
TRBJ2-1 | TRBV18 | TRBD2 | NA | CASSEPASGNAYNEQFF | TGTGCCAGCTCAGAGCCGGCTAGCGGGAATGCCTACAATGAGCAGTTCTTC
TRBJ1-2 | TRBV19 | NA | NA | CASSIASNGGYTF | TGTGCCAGTAGTATAGCCTCGAATGGAGGCTACACCTTC
TRBJ2-7 | TRBV9 | TRBD2 | once | CASSPRRLAGYEQYF | TGTGCCAGCAGCCCACGACGGCTAGCGGGATACGAGCAGTACTTC
TRBJ1-1 | TRBV6-1 | TRBD1 | NA | CASSDAGRGQGVTEAFF | TGTGCCAGCAGTGATGCTGGAAGGGGGCAGGGAGTGACTGAAGCTTTCTTT
TRBJ1-1 | TRBV19 | NA | NA | CASSIGPQTTGPEAFF | TGTGCCAGTAGTATAGGTCCCCAAACGACAGGCCCAGAAGCTTTCTTT
TRBJ2-1 | TRBV6-5 | TRBD2 | NA | CASSFKREGLHEQFF | TGTGCCAGCAGTTTCAAGCGGGAGGGCCTGCATGAGCAGTTCTTC
TRBJ2-1 | TRBV27 | TRBD2 | NA | CASTFLAGGSEQFF | TGTGCCAGCACCTTCCTAGCGGGAGGGAGTGAGCAGTTCTTC
TRBJ2-1 | TRBV4-2 | NA | NA | CASSQGGAFSYNEQFF | TGTGCCAGCAGCCAAGGGGGCGCCTTCTCCTACAATGAGCAGTTCTTC
TRBJ2-1 | TRBV7-3 | TRBD2 | NA | CASSPPERERNEQFF | TGTGCCAGCAGCCCGCCTGAGCGGGAGAGGAATGAGCAGTTCTTC
TRBJ1-2 | TRBV21-1 | NA | NA | CASSKLAGPTNYGYTF | TGTGCCAGCAGCAAACTGGCGGGACCGACAAACTATGGCTACACCTTC
TRBJ1-2 | TRBV6-1 | NA | once | CASSGDYGYTF | TGTGCCAGCAGCGGCGACTATGGCTACACCTTC
TRBJ2-2 | TRBV4-2 | TRBD1 | NA | CASRHRADSGQLYTGELFF | TGTGCCAGCAGACATCGGGCGGATTCGGGACAGCTCTACACCGGGGAGCTGTTTTTT
TRBJ1-6 | TRBV5-6 | NA | NA | CASSLGQHNSPLHF | TGTGCCAGCAGCTTGGGACAGCACAATTCACCCCTCCACTTT
TRBJ1-2 | TRBV6-1 | NA | few | CASSITLGVRGYTF | TGTGCCAGCAGCATCACCCTGGGGGTAAGGGGCTACACCTTC
TRBJ1-3 | TRBV18 | NA | NA | CASSPAQDSGNTIYF | TGTGCCAGCTCACCGGCACAGGACTCAGGAAACACCATATATTTT
TRBJ1-6 | TRBV10-1 | NA | NA | CASSEGGRNSPLHF | TGCGCCAGCAGTGAAGGCGGACGTAATTCACCCCTCCACTTT
TRBJ1-2 | TRBV6-6 | NA | NA | CASSRGDGVYGYTF | TGTGCCAGCAGTCGGGGGGACGGAGTCTATGGCTACACCTTC
TRBJ1-4 | TRBV4-1 | TRBD1 | once | CASSQDRPPGQGKTNEKLFF | TGCGCCAGCAGCCAAGATCGGCCCCCGGGACAGGGGAAAACTAATGAAAAACTGTTTTTT
TRBJ2-3 | TRBV5-1 | TRBD1 | NA | CASSWGQGGTDTQYF | TGCGCCAGCAGCTGGGGACAGGGTGGTACAGATACGCAGTATTTT
TRBJ2-5 | TRBV7-9 | NA | NA | CASSLGTLEETQYF | TGTGCCAGCAGCCTTGGGACTCTCGAAGAGACCCAGTACTTC